Following are 27 T cell receptor beta chains from one sample sequenced in a study of T-cell memory formation after mild COVID-19. One entry per CDR3 protein, called by TCRdb with MiXCR from the 5' RACE reads. The sample contains some 130,000 distinct CDR3 sequences, about 5.9% of which appear only once. Specimen: PBMCs or a T cell subset sorted from them (not recorded which). The receptors stem from an adult woman who had mild COVID-19 (a few samples of this study predate the infection). Cell type and time point are not known.

This clonotype was observed at least ten times. The chain uses TRBV5-1 and TRBJ2-6; TRBD2 matches at 7 bases. The CDR3 loop spans 15 amino acids. The germline V gene has CDR1 SGHRS and CDR2 YFSETQ. The trim removed 3 bases at V and 2 bases at J, leaving 2 bases unmatched. In DNA, the CDR3 is TGCGCCAGCAGCTCGGGAGGTGCTGGGGCCAACGTCCTGACTTTC. Its translation is CASSSGGAGANVLTF.

The chain links TRBV15 to TRBJ1-2; TRBD1 agrees at 7 bases. With 5 bases clipped from V and 7 bases from J, the junction kept 7 bases outside the gene matches. CDR1 is LNHNV and CDR2 is YYDKDF in the germline V gene (reference sequence). CDR3 length equals 13 residues. The CDR3 region is CATSGTAMGGYTF. DNA of the CDR3: TGTGCCACCAGCGGGACAGCGATGGGTGGCTACACCTTC.

This clonotype was detected ten times or more. V is TRBV5-1 and J is TRBJ2-2; 10 bases map to TRBD1. Germline CDR1 SGHRS, CDR2 YFSETQ. The V and J ends lost 0 bases and 4 bases, in that order; junction bases with no gene match: 3. CDR3 length: 16 amino acids. For the CDR3, the DNA is TGCGCCAGCAGCTTGGGACAGGGGGCGCCCACCGGGGAGCTGTTTTTT. Protein: CASSLGQGAPTGELFF.

This clonotype was seen at least ten times. The chain uses TRBV12-3 or TRBV12-4 and TRBJ1-4; D is undetermined. Between the trimmed V and J ends, which lost 2 bases and 7 bases, there was a span of 11 bases. The length of the CDR3 is 14 residues. CDR3 sequence (DNA): TGTGCCAGCAGTTTACGCGAGGGCGGTGAAAAACTGTTTTTT. It specifies CASSLREGGEKLFF.

This clonotype turned up a few times. The V call is TRBV12-3 or TRBV12-4, the J call TRBJ1-1; D not resolved. The CDR3 length is 14 residues. V was trimmed by 4 bases and J by 0 bases, leaving 9 bases between them. The DNA for the CDR3 is TGTGCCAGCAGTTGGTGGTCAATGAACACTGAAGCTTTCTTT. This sequence encodes CASSWWSMNTEAFF.

The CDR3 bases are TGTGCCACCAGTGATTCGGGGGACCACTACGAGCAGTACTTC. It yields the protein CATSDSGDHYEQYF. The chain couples TRBV24-1 to TRBJ2-7, with D possibly being TRBD2 (6 bases). V was trimmed by 2 bases and J by 3 bases, leaving 10 bases between them. Germline V lookup: CDR1 KGHDR, CDR2 SFDVKD. There are 14 residues in the CDR3.

This chain uses TRBV29-1 with TRBJ2-3; 12 bases line up with TRBD2. V dropped 5 bases and J dropped 8; count of bases not matched to a gene: 8. CDR3 length: 14 amino acids. Germline V gene lookup returns CDR1 SQVTM and CDR2 ANQGSEA. The CDR3 region is CSVHPSGGVGTQYF. The CDR3 DNA reads TGCAGCGTTCATCCTAGCGGGGGGGTTGGTACGCAGTATTTT.

This clonotype has a count of ten or more. The genes are TRBV5-1 and TRBJ2-7; TRBD1 is a possible D gene (6 bases). CDR3 length equals 13 residues. V was pared by 3 bases and J by 2 bases, with 9 bases between. The germline V gene encodes CDR1 SGHRS and CDR2 YFSETQ. CDR3 protein: CASSSGATYEQYF. In nucleotides, the CDR3 is TGCGCCAGCAGCTCAGGGGCTACCTACGAGCAGTACTTC.

This clonotype was counted many times. J is TRBJ1-3 and V is TRBV6-6, with D uncertain. The CDR3 totals 14 residues. V was pared by 4 bases and J by 0 bases, with 7 bases between. Germline V lookup: CDR1 MNHNY, CDR2 SVGAGI (reference sequence). Here the CDR3 reads CASSFGSSGNTIYF. The CDR3 DNA reads as TGTGCCAGCAGTTTCGGTAGCTCTGGAAACACCATATATTTT.

V is TRBV20-1 and J is TRBJ1-2; 7 bases are a match to TRBD1. The CDR3 is 13 amino acids. CDR1 and CDR2 (germline): DFQATT, SNEGSKA (reference sequence). Losses at the gene ends were 1 base for V and 7 bases for J; bases not matched to a gene: 6. CDR3 protein: CSARGQGAVGYTF. CDR3 bases: TGCAGTGCTAGAGGACAGGGAGCGGTTGGCTACACCTTC.

There are a few counts of this clonotype. The genes are TRBV9 and TRBJ2-2, with no clear D. Germline V gene lookup returns CDR1 SGDLS and CDR2 YYNGEE. The CDR3 sequence is 14 residues long. V was shortened by 0 bases and J by 6 bases, with 9 bases between the two germline ends. The CDR3: CASSVESAAGELFF. DNA of the CDR3: TGTGCCAGCAGCGTAGAGTCGGCGGCCGGGGAGCTGTTTTTT. Complete variable domain (other parts from reference TRBV9 and TRBJ2-2): DSGVTQTPKHLITATGQRVTLRCSPRSGDLSVYWYQQSLDQGLQFLIQYYNGEERAKGNILERFSAQQFPDLHSELNLSSLELGDSALYFCASSVESAAGELFFGEGSRLTVL.

This clonotype was seen ten or more times. V and J are TRBV7-2 and TRBJ2-7, with a possible D match to TRBD2 (6 bases). The CDR3 loop spans 14 amino acids. The germline V gene has CDR1 SGHTA and CDR2 FQGNSA. V gave up 8 bases and J gave up 4 bases, with 18 bases separating them. As DNA, the CDR3 is TGTGCCAGCCGGCGGGGACGCGGGGATTACGAGCAGTACTTC. This translates into CASRRGRGDYEQYF.

V and J are TRBV20-1 and TRBJ1-5, with TRBD1 matching over 10 bases. V trimming: 6 bases; J trimming: 7 bases; junction bases outside the gene matches: 12. The germline gives CDR1 DFQATT, CDR2 SNEGSKA (reference sequence). The CDR3 runs to 15 residues. CDR3 DNA: TGCAGTGCAGAGACAGGGGGCCCACAATGGCAGCCCCAGCATTTT. Its protein is CSAETGGPQWQPQHF.

This clonotype was counted at least ten times. The rearrangement joins TRBV9 to TRBJ2-3; D is ambiguous. Germline V gives CDR1 SGDLS, CDR2 YYNGEE. V dropped 0 bases and J dropped 5 bases, with 10 bases sitting between them. CDR3 size: 14 residues. In nucleotides, the CDR3 is TGTGCCAGCAGCGTAGCCCCTGACCGAGATACGCAGTATTTT. Protein: CASSVAPDRDTQYF.

This clonotype was recorded many times. The chain uses TRBV12-3 or TRBV12-4 and TRBJ2-4; the D call may be TRBD1 or TRBD2 (6 bases each). The CDR3 is made up of 16 amino acids. Trimming removed 7 bases at V and 4 bases at J, with 20 bases between. This chain's CDR3 is CASTHRVTGAKNIQYF. CDR3 DNA: TGTGCCAGCACCCATAGGGTTACGGGGGCTAAAAACATTCAGTACTTC.

The genes are TRBV29-1 and TRBJ2-7; D gene uncertain. The CDR3 has 11 amino acids. Deletions cut 4 bases from V and 6 bases from J, with 10 bases between. Germline V lookup: CDR1 SQVTM, CDR2 ANQGSEA. CDR3 DNA: TGCAGCGTTGGTAAGGAATCCGAGCAGTACTTC. Translated: CSVGKESEQYF.

The chain links TRBV18 to TRBJ2-2; D call uncertain. Germline-derived CDR1 and CDR2 are KGHSH and LQKENI. The ends were cut back, 2 bases at V and 1 base at J, with 2 bases in the middle. The CDR3 runs 13 residues. The CDR3 DNA reads TGTGCCAGCTCACCAGGGAACACCGGGGAGCTGTTTTTT. Translating it yields CASSPGNTGELFF.

This clonotype appeared many times. The V and J genes are TRBV20-1 and TRBJ1-1; D unclear. The CDR3 has 14 residues. Germline values: CDR1 DFQATT, CDR2 SNEGSKA (reference sequence). V lost 0 bases, J lost 3 bases, and 11 bases lay in between. The CDR3 sequence: CSARDRVRYTEAFF. The CDR3 nucleotides read TGCAGTGCTAGAGATCGAGTACGGTACACTGAAGCTTTCTTT.

This clonotype was seen many times. J is TRBJ2-1 and V is TRBV15, with D tentatively TRBD2 (6 bases). This CDR3 spans 15 amino acids. Germline V CDR1 and CDR2: LNHNV, YYDKDF (reference sequence). The V gene lost 0 bases and the J gene lost 5 bases, with 11 bases spanning the gap. For the CDR3, the DNA is TGTGCCACCAGCAGAGATACTCGCGGGAACAATGAGCAGTTCTTC. The encoded protein is CATSRDTRGNNEQFF.

The V and J genes are TRBV3-1 and TRBJ2-7; D gene uncertain. V lost 1 base and J lost 7, with 8 bases in between. The germline gives CDR1 LGHDT, CDR2 YNNKEL (reference sequence). CDR3 length: 12 amino acids. The CDR3 is CASSQVSWEQYF. As DNA, the CDR3 is TGTGCCAGCAGCCAAGTTAGTTGGGAGCAGTACTTC.

A few counts support this clonotype. The chain uses TRBV20-1 and TRBJ2-2; 8 bases are shared with TRBD1. The V gene's germline CDR1 is DFQATT and CDR2 SNEGSKA (reference sequence). J lost 1 base, V lost 1 base, and 5 bases had no gene match. This CDR3 region has 16 residues. The chain's CDR3 is CSARGSGTGNTGELFF. The DNA for the CDR3 is TGCAGTGCTAGAGGCTCCGGGACAGGGAACACCGGGGAGCTGTTTTTT.

The chain combines TRBV7-9 with TRBJ1-5, with D unresolved. Germline V lookup: CDR1 SEHNR, CDR2 FQNEAQ (reference sequence). The CDR3 sequence is 16 residues long. Trimming left V 1 base short and J 2 bases short, with 12 bases between. CDR3 region: CASSLDLGQRNQPQHF. In nucleotides, the CDR3 is TGTGCCAGCAGCTTAGATCTGGGTCAGCGCAATCAGCCCCAGCATTTT.

This clonotype was seen at least ten times. V is TRBV24-1 and J is TRBJ2-1; 7 nucleotides align to TRBD1. This CDR3 has 16 amino acids. V dropped 4 bases and J dropped 2; count of bases not matched to a gene: 7. Germline CDR1 reads KGHDR; CDR2 reads SFDVKD. The CDR3 DNA reads as TGTGCCACCAGTGACACCGGGACAGCGACCTACAATGAGCAGTTCTTC. This gives the protein CATSDTGTATYNEQFF.

This clonotype was recorded a few times. The genes are TRBV5-1 and TRBJ1-1; weak D call: TRBD1 (5 bases). V was shortened by 0 bases and J by 6 bases, with 24 bases between the two germline ends. The CDR3 sequence is 18 residues long. Per germline, CDR1 SGHRS and CDR2 YFSETQ. The CDR3 is CASSLALFPTRVGAEAFF. CDR3 coding DNA: TGCGCCAGCAGCTTGGCCCTTTTTCCGACCAGGGTCGGCGCTGAAGCTTTCTTT.

The rearrangement uses TRBV7-9 and TRBJ2-5, with 11 bases aligning to TRBD2. Germline values: CDR1 SEHNR, CDR2 FQNEAQ (reference sequence). This CDR3 is 15 amino acids long. V lost 2 bases to trimming and J lost 4 bases; unmatched junction nucleotides: 3. The CDR3 bases are TGTGCCAGCAGCTTAAGGCTAGCGGGAGGAGAGACCCAGTACTTC. Translated: CASSLRLAGGETQYF.

This clonotype came up a few times. The rearrangement links TRBV9 to TRBJ2-4; D possibly corresponds to TRBD2 (5 bases). Germline V gives CDR1 SGDLS, CDR2 YYNGEE. The CDR3 has 18 residues. V lost 0 bases and J lost 1, with 17 bases in between. The CDR3 protein is CASSVVSDGPGAKNIQYF. The DNA of the CDR3 is TGTGCCAGCAGCGTAGTTAGCGATGGGCCTGGGGCCAAAAACATTCAGTACTTC.

This clonotype occurred many times. The chain combines TRBV4-1 with TRBJ2-7; 12 positions agree with TRBD2. CDR3 length equals 20 residues. The germline V gene has CDR1 MGHRA and CDR2 YSYEKL. J lost 0 bases, V lost 4 bases, and 16 bases had no gene match. This CDR3 reads CASSRFAPGLAGRSSYEQYF. As DNA, the CDR3 is TGCGCCAGCAGCCGATTCGCACCGGGACTAGCGGGCCGTAGCTCCTACGAGCAGTACTTC.